The 23 T cell receptor beta chains given below trace back to one sample, sequenced in a study of response to subunit inactivated influenza vaccine. TCRdb re-derived calls from the RT-PCR reads in MiXCR, one entry per CDR3 protein. The sample carries more than 450,000 distinct CDR3 sequences, 10% to 12% recorded once. These data were likewise used in another study, on T cells expressing NK-cell markers. That work contributes: UMIs were included in TCR beta cDNA generated by 5'RACE template switching.

The sample consisted of PBMCs from blood, taken on the day of vaccination. Receptors originate from a man over 45 who received an inactivated influenza vaccine.

The V and J genes are TRBV29-1 and TRBJ2-5; TRBD2 matches at 11 bases. The J segment lost 9 bases and the V segment lost 4 bases, leaving 7 bases of the junction unmatched. Germline CDR1 reads SQVTM; CDR2 reads ANQGSEA. There are 13 residues in the CDR3. The DNA for the CDR3 is TGCAGCGTTGCACTAGCGGGGGCCCCACCCCAGTACTTC. Translating it yields CSVALAGAPPQYF.

CDR3 nucleotides: TGTGCCAGCAGCCAAGGCTGGACAGCTACGCCCCAGCATTTT. It codes for CASSQGWTATPQHF. The gene calls are TRBV3-1 and TRBJ1-5; possible D gene TRBD1, 6 bases. The CDR3 runs 14 residues. Germline loops: CDR1 LGHDT, CDR2 YNNKEL (reference sequence). Trimming took off 1 base at V and 9 bases at J, with 13 bases between the two ends. Based on the CDR3 plus reference TRBV3-1 and TRBJ1-5, the full variable domain is DTAVSQTPKYLVTQMGNDKSIKCEQNLGHDTMYWYKQDSKKFLKIMFSYNNKELIINETVPNRFSPKSPDKAHLNLHINSLELGDSAVYFCASSQGWTATPQHFGDGTRLSIL.

This clonotype was seen many times. This CDR3 reads CSVSTGFSYEQYF. The DNA for the CDR3 is TGCAGCGTTTCGACAGGCTTCTCCTACGAGCAGTACTTC. This chain joins TRBV29-1 and TRBJ2-7, with a weak D call TRBD1 (6 bases). V lost 5 bases and J 0 bases, leaving 11 bases between the germline ends. CDR1 and CDR2 from the germline V gene are SQVTM and ANQGSEA. The CDR3 extends over 13 amino acids.

This clonotype was counted at least ten times. The chain recombines TRBV2 with TRBJ2-2, with D perhaps assigned TRBD1 or TRBD2 (6 bases each). Germline V lookup: CDR1 SNHLY, CDR2 FYNNEI. The CDR3 consists of 16 residues. V lost 2 bases, J lost 3 bases, and 13 bases lay in between. The CDR3 region has the DNA TGTGCCAGCAGTGAATTCTCAGGGGAGGACACCGGGGAGCTGTTTTTT. Protein product: CASSEFSGEDTGELFF.

The table lists this clonotype with a few counts. The V and J genes are TRBV11-2 and TRBJ1-6; tentatively, D is TRBD1 (5 bases). CDR3 size: 14 residues. The germline V and J ends were trimmed by 6 bases and 8 bases, with 14 bases remaining between them. Per the germline V gene, CDR1 is SGHAT and CDR2 is FQNNGV. The CDR3 sequence is CASRPGWFDSPLHF. The DNA of the CDR3 is TGTGCCAGCAGACCAGGGTGGTTTGATTCACCCCTCCACTTT.

This clonotype was seen more than once but under ten times. This chain uses TRBV11-2 with TRBJ2-1; a possible D gene is TRBD1 (5 bases). Trimming cost V 1 base and J 0 bases, with 19 bases left between them. The CDR3 contains 19 residues. Germline V gene sequence: CDR1 SGHAT, CDR2 FQNNGV. CDR3 coding DNA: TGTGCCAGCAGCTTAGGAAGGGGCACAGTAGTGAGCTCCTACAATGAGCAGTTCTTC. This encodes CASSLGRGTVVSSYNEQFF.

The chain carries TRBV20-1 and TRBJ2-7; D is unclear. CDR1 DFQATT and CDR2 SNEGSKA come from the germline V gene (reference sequence). The CDR3 has 14 residues. CDR3: CTLDNPLGIDEQYF. DNA for the CDR3: TGCACCCTAGACAACCCCTTAGGCATAGACGAGCAGTACTTC.

There are a few counts of this clonotype. The genes are TRBV2 and TRBJ1-2; D gene unclear. The CDR3 extends over 12 amino acids. V was pared by 6 bases and J by 7 bases, with 12 bases between. The germline V gene encodes CDR1 SNHLY and CDR2 FYNNEI. The CDR3 here is CASSLTLGGYTF. The CDR3 DNA follows: TGTGCCAGCAGCCTAACGCTGGGTGGCTACACCTTC.

In this sample, this clonotype turned up a few times. The CDR3 region is CASSQVRNGYTF. In DNA, the CDR3 is TGTGCCAGCAGCCAGGTCCGTAATGGCTACACCTTC. This chain links TRBV12-3 or TRBV12-4 with TRBJ1-2; D not resolved. The ends were cut back, 6 bases at V and 6 bases at J, with 11 bases in the middle. CDR3 length: 12 amino acids.

This clonotype has only a few counts. The chain's CDR3 is CASRYRGSGSYNSPLHF. The CDR3 DNA reads TGTGCCAGCAGATACAGGGGATCAGGGTCCTATAATTCACCCCTCCACTTT. The chain employs TRBV28 and TRBJ1-6; 7 bases are shared with TRBD1. The CDR3 has 17 amino acids. Germline lookup yields CDR1 MDHEN and CDR2 SYDVKM. V was clipped by 6 bases and J by 1 base; unmatched bases: 9.

This rearrangement joins TRBV6-1 to TRBJ2-6; D is ambiguous. Trimming pared 7 bases from V and 4 bases from J, leaving 11 bases between. Germline CDR1 reads MNHNS; CDR2 reads SASEGT. This CDR3 contains 14 residues. This CDR3 reads CASTQIVGANVLTF. DNA for the CDR3: TGTGCCAGCACCCAAATCGTAGGGGCCAACGTCCTGACTTTC.

Here the CDR3 reads CAASGQGSWEQYF. DNA for the CDR3: TGTGCCGCATCGGGACAGGGTTCCTGGGAGCAGTACTTC. This rearrangement joins TRBV10-3 to TRBJ2-7; 9 bases line up with TRBD1. From germline, CDR1 is ENHRY and CDR2 SYGVKD. The junction had 12 bases not matched to a gene; V was cut back by 11 bases and J by 7 bases. The CDR3 loop spans 13 amino acids.

V usage is TRBV18 and J usage is TRBJ1-2; tentative D call: TRBD1 (6 bases). The CDR3 loop spans 15 amino acids. Between the trimmed V and J ends, which lost 3 bases and 0 bases, there was a span of 11 bases. Per the germline V gene, CDR1 is KGHSH and CDR2 is LQKENI. As DNA, the CDR3 is TGTGCCAGCTCACCGAGGACAGCGACTAACTATGGCTACACCTTC. It encodes CASSPRTATNYGYTF. Using reference TRBV18 and TRBJ1-2 for the parts outside the CDR3, the full variable domain is NAGVMQNPRHLVRRRGQEARLRCSPMKGHSHVYWYRQLPEEGLKFMVYLQKENIIDESGMPKERFSAEFPKEGPSILRIQQVVRGDSAAYFCASSPRTATNYGYTFGSGTRLTVV.

The genes are TRBV20-1 and TRBJ2-1, with D hard to call. This CDR3 has 12 residues. The V gene's germline CDR1 is DFQATT and CDR2 SNEGSKA (reference sequence). V lost 1 base and J 8 bases, leaving 9 bases between the germline ends. The CDR3 nucleotides read TGCAGTGCTAGAGGGAGTGGGTATGAGCAGTTCTTC. Translating it yields CSARGSGYEQFF.

This clonotype was seen only a few times. V gene TRBV12-3 or TRBV12-4 combines with J gene TRBJ2-4; D is uncertain. CDR3 length: 14 residues. Trimming removed 3 bases at V and 2 bases at J, with 8 bases between. CDR3 region: CASSFSQSKNIQYF. DNA of the CDR3: TGTGCCAGCAGTTTCTCGCAGTCCAAAAACATTCAGTACTTC.

The chain joins TRBV5-1 to TRBJ2-7; D unresolved. This CDR3 has 14 residues. V was clipped by 2 bases and J by 5 bases, with 14 bases between them. CDR1 and CDR2 (germline): SGHRS, YFSETQ. The CDR3 DNA reads TGCGCCAGCAGCTTACCCGGCCTGGGGAACGAGCAGTACTTC. The encoded protein is CASSLPGLGNEQYF.

This clonotype has more than one count but fewer than ten. The chain is built from TRBV12-3 or TRBV12-4 and TRBJ2-7; 7 bases align to TRBD2. V lost 3 bases, J lost 3 bases, and 11 bases stayed unmatched. This CDR3 has 16 residues. CDR3 in amino acids: CASSFSLGRAHYEQYF. CDR3 coding DNA: TGTGCCAGCAGTTTCTCTTTGGGGAGGGCCCACTACGAGCAGTACTTC.

This clonotype was observed a handful of times. The chain links TRBV9 to TRBJ2-3, with TRBD2 matching 9 bases. Trimming at V came to 2 bases and at J to 2 bases, leaving 18 bases not matched to a gene. Germline V lookup: CDR1 SGDLS, CDR2 YYNGEE. The CDR3 is made up of 20 amino acids. The CDR3 region is CASSVLPSSGGPISTDTQYF. Written as DNA, the CDR3 is TGTGCCAGCAGCGTTCTTCCCTCCAGCGGGGGGCCGATTTCCACAGATACGCAGTATTTT.

The genes are TRBV3-1 and TRBJ2-5; a weak D match, TRBD2 (7 bases). V lost 7 bases to trimming and J lost 4 bases, with 13 bases between them. CDR1 and CDR2 from the germline V gene are LGHDT and YNNKEL (reference sequence). The CDR3 contains 13 residues. CDR3 DNA: TGTGCCAGCACCCCCGGGGGGCGAGAGACCCAGTACTTC. It specifies CASTPGGRETQYF.

The genes are TRBV7-2 and TRBJ2-2, with a possible D match to TRBD2 (6 bases). The CDR3 spans 15 residues. Germline CDR1 SGHTA, CDR2 FQGNSA. Trimming removed 4 bases from V and 0 bases from J, with 9 bases in between. The CDR3 here is CASSYSGTNTGELFF. The DNA for the CDR3 is TGTGCCAGCAGCTATAGCGGAACGAACACCGGGGAGCTGTTTTTT.

This clonotype was recorded many times. At one end, the junction sequence differs from germline, possibly due to a read error. The CDR3 sequence: CASSLDRENEQFF. CDR3 DNA sequence: TGTGCCAGCAGTTTAGACAGGGAAAATGAGCAGTTCTTC. The chain carries TRBV5-1 and TRBJ2-1, with 7 nucleotides matching TRBD1. The CDR3 has 13 amino acids. The germline gives CDR1 SGHRS, CDR2 YFSETQ. Supplemented by reference TRBV5-1 and TRBJ2-1, the full variable domain reads KAGVTQTPRYLIKTRGQQVTLSCSPISGHRSVSWYQQTPGQGLQFLFEYFSETQRNKGNFPGRFSGRQFSNSRSEMNVSTLELGDSALYLCASSLDRENEQFFGPGTRLTVL.

This clonotype was observed many times. The rearrangement links TRBV5-1 to TRBJ2-1; D gene unclear. Per germline, CDR1 SGHRS and CDR2 YFSETQ. The ends were cut back, 5 bases at V and 4 bases at J, with 10 bases in the middle. The length of the CDR3 is 13 residues. This CDR3 reads CASSFAQYNEQFF. In nucleotides, the CDR3 is TGCGCCAGCAGTTTCGCCCAATACAATGAGCAGTTCTTC.

This clonotype occurred a few times. The V and J genes are TRBV7-2 and TRBJ2-3; either TRBD1 or TRBD2 may supply D (6 bases each). V lost 1 base and J lost 0, with 11 bases in between. Germline V CDR1 and CDR2: SGHTA, FQGNSA. The CDR3 has 16 amino acids. In DNA form, the CDR3 reads TGTGCCAGCAGCTTAGAGGGGGGACTCAGCACAGATACGCAGTATTTT. Protein: CASSLEGGLSTDTQYF.